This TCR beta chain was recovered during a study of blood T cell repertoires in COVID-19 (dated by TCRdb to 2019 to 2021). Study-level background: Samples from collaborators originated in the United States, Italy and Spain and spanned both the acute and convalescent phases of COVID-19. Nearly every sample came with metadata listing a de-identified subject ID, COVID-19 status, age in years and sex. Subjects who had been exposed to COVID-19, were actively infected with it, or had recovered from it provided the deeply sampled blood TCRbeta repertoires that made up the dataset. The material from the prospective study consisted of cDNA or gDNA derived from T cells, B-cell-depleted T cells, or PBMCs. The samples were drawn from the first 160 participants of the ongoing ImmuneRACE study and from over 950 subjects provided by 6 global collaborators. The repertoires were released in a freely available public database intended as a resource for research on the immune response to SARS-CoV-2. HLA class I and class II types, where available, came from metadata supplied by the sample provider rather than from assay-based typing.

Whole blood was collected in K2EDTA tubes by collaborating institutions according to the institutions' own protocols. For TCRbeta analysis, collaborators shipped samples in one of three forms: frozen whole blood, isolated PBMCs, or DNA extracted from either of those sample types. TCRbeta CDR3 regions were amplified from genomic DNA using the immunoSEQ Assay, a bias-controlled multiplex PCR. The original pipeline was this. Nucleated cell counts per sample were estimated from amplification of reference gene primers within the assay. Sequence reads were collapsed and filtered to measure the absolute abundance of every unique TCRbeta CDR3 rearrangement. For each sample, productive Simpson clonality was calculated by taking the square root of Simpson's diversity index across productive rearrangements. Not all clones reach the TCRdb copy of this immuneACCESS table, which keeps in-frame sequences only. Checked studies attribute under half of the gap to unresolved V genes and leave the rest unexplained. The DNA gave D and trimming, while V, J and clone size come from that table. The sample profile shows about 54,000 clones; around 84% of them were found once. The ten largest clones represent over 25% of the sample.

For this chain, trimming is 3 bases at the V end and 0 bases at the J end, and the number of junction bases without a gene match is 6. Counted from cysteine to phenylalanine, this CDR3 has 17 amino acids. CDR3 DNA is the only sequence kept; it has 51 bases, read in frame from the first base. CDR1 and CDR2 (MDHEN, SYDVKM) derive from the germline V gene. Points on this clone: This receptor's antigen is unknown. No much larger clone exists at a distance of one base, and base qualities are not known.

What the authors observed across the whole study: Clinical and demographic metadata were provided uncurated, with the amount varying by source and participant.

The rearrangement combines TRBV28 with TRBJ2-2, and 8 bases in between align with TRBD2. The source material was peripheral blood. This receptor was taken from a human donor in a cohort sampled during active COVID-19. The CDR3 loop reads CASSLSGLAANTGELFF. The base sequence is TGTGCCAGCAGTTTGTCTGGACTAGCAGCGAACACCGGGGAGCTGTTTTTT.